Listed below are T cell receptor beta chains from one sample, sequenced in a study of identical twins. TCRdb used MiXCR to reprocess the 5' RACE reads, holding one entry per CDR3 protein. The sample yields fewer than 900,000 distinct CDR3 sequences, about 20% seen once. The same sample was also studied in work on T cells expressing NK-cell markers.

The sequenced material came from PBMCs. The source of these receptors is a woman aged 18-29 years in good health. The CDR3 runs from the conserved cysteine through the conserved F or W. The D gene is left open where the match is weak. Size tells how often a clone was seen (once, few, many) or the class of an expanded clone, and some rows leave it out.

>14|TRBV20-1|TRBJ2-7|many|-
CSASPGPGSYEQYF
TGCAGTGCCTCTCCGGGCCCCGGATCCTACGAGCAGTACTTC
>14|TRBV20-1|TRBJ2-1|-|TRBD2
CSAPFGRGFNEQFF
TGCAGTGCTCCCTTTGGGCGGGGGTTCAATGAGCAGTTCTTC
>16|TRBV7-9|TRBJ1-2|-|TRBD1
CASSLSYLGQQYGYTF
TGTGCCAGCAGCTTATCATATCTGGGACAGCAATATGGCTACACCTTC
>15|TRBV9|TRBJ2-7|-|TRBD2
CASSPTTSGAYEQYF
TGTGCCAGCAGCCCCACGACTAGCGGGGCCTACGAGCAGTACTTC
>16|TRBV12-3/TRBV12-4|TRBJ1-5|few|-
CASSLRGAYSNQPQHF
TGTGCCAGCAGTTTAAGGGGGGCTTATAGCAATCAGCCCCAGCATTTT
>15|TRBV7-9|TRBJ2-4|-|-
CASRSADRKQNIQYF
TGTGCCAGCAGGTCTGCCGACAGGAAGCAAAACATTCAGTACTTC
>11|TRBV12-3/TRBV12-4|TRBJ1-1|few|-
CASMRGTEAFF
TGTGCCAGCATGAGGGGCACTGAAGCTTTCTTT
>16|TRBV4-2|TRBJ2-5|-|TRBD2
CASSQGRAGDYETQYF
TGTGCCAGCAGCCAAGGAAGAGCGGGGGATTACGAGACCCAGTACTTC
>14|TRBV14|TRBJ2-1|few|-
CASSPPGRRNEQFF
TGTGCCAGCAGCCCTCCGGGGAGACGGAATGAGCAGTTCTTC
>14|TRBV12-3/TRBV12-4|TRBJ2-1|few|TRBD2
CASSFAGGWNEQFF
TGTGCCAGCAGTTTTGCGGGAGGGTGGAATGAGCAGTTCTTC